Listed here are 27 T cell receptor beta chains from one sample, sequenced in a study of blood T cell repertoires in COVID-19. The data were produced by immunoSEQ multiplex PCR, yet TCRdb's version contains in-frame clones alone and is incomplete. Altogether roughly 100,000 clones are present, about 91% being singletons, with the ten largest covering around 4%. The sample taken for sequencing was peripheral blood. These receptors all come from a man younger than 30 with acute or convalescent COVID-19.

The chain combines TRBV28 with TRBJ2-7; TRBD2 might be the D (5 bases). Germline V gene data show CDR1 as MDHEN and CDR2 as SYDVKM. V was pared by 3 bases and J by 2 bases, with 17 bases between. CDR3 length: 16 amino acids. CDR3: CASSFWVGAAPYEQYF. CDR3 DNA sequence: TGTGCCAGCAGTTTTTGGGTGGGAGCGGCCCCCTACGAGCAGTACTTC.

A single count supports this clone. The rearrangement links TRBV19 to TRBJ1-5; 7 positions agree with TRBD1. This CDR3 is 16 amino acids long. J gave up 0 bases and V 5 bases, and 7 bases lay outside the gene matches. Germline CDR1 and CDR2: LNHDA and SQIVND (reference sequence). This chain's CDR3 is CASSLHRGSSNQPQHF. The CDR3 coding sequence is TGTGCCAGTAGTCTACACAGGGGTAGTAGCAATCAGCCCCAGCATTTT.

A note on this clone: The same CDR3 also results from other DNA sequences found in this sample. This rearrangement joins TRBV3-1 (or the pseudogene TRBV3-2) to TRBJ1-2; no clear D gene. CDR1 LGHDT and CDR2 YNNKEL come from the germline V gene (reference sequence). This CDR3 has 13 amino acids. V shed 1 base and J shed 6 bases, with 9 bases lying between them. CDR3 in amino acids: CASSQVGGDGYTF. The CDR3 bases are TGTGCCAGCAGCCAAGTAGGAGGAGATGGCTACACCTTC.

The V and J genes are TRBV7-8 and TRBJ1-4; D possibly corresponds to TRBD1 (5 bases). The CDR3 loop spans 13 amino acids. Germline CDR1 reads SGHVS; CDR2 reads FQNEAQ. V lost 7 bases, J lost 4 bases, and 10 bases lay in between. Here the CDR3 reads CASNRQFNEKLFF. The CDR3 DNA reads as TGTGCCAGCAACAGGCAGTTTAATGAAAAACTGTTTTTT.

The V and J genes are TRBV7-9 and TRBJ2-5, with a possible D match to TRBD1 (6 bases). This CDR3 is 16 amino acids long. With 5 bases removed from V and 1 base from J, the gap between germline ends came to 17 bases. Germline CDR1 SEHNR, CDR2 FQNEAQ (reference sequence). The CDR3 bases are TGTGCCAGCAGCCCAATAGGACAGTCATTCCAAGAGACCCAGTACTTC. Translating it yields CASSPIGQSFQETQYF. Complete variable domain (other parts from reference TRBV7-9 and TRBJ2-5): DTGVSQNPRHKITKRGQNVTFRCDPISEHNRLYWYRQTLGQGPEFLTYFQNEAQLEKSRLLSDRFSAERPKGSFSTLEIQRTEQGDSAMYLCASSPIGQSFQETQYFGPGTRLLVL.

The J gene is TRBJ2-2, the V gene TRBV15; TRBD1 agrees at 7 bases. CDR3 length equals 16 residues. Trimming cost V 4 bases and J 2 bases; bases outside gene matches: 7. From germline, CDR1 is LNHNV and CDR2 YYDKDF (reference sequence). CDR3 bases: TGTGCCACCAGCACCTACGACAGGGTAAACACCGGGGAGCTGTTTTTT. Its translation is CATSTYDRVNTGELFF.

As regards this clone: Compared with germline, one end of the junction differs, possibly owing to a read error. The chain combines TRBV2 with TRBJ1-2, with D perhaps matching TRBD1 (6 bases). The length of the CDR3 is 13 residues. The germline V gene encodes CDR1 SNHLY and CDR2 FYNNEI. Here the CDR3 reads CASSEDSPKYPLF. The DNA for the CDR3 is TGTGCCAGCAGCGAGGACAGCCCGAAATACCCACTATTC.

The chain joins TRBV14 to TRBJ1-6; no reliable D call. The V end lost 0 bases, the J end lost 10 bases, and 13 bases lay between the germline ends. The germline V gene encodes CDR1 SGHDN and CDR2 FVKESK. CDR3 size: 15 residues. In DNA, the CDR3 is TGTGCCAGCAGCCAAGAGAGGACTTTCGGGTCACCCCTCCACTTT. Its protein product is CASSQERTFGSPLHF.

The chain joins TRBV19 to TRBJ2-2, with D unclear. This CDR3 comprises 14 residues. V lost 2 bases and J 7 bases, leaving 11 bases between the germline ends. Germline loops: CDR1 LNHDA, CDR2 SQIVND (reference sequence). DNA of the CDR3: TGTGCCAGTAGTATATCGGTTAATGGCGGGGAGCTGTTTTTT. This codes for CASSISVNGGELFF. The complete variable domain, with remaining parts taken from reference TRBV19 and TRBJ2-2, reads DGGITQSPKYLFRKEGQNVTLSCEQNLNHDAMYWYRQDPGQGLRLIYYSQIVNDFQKGDIAEGYSVSREKKESFPLTVTSAQKNPTAFYLCASSISVNGGELFFGEGSRLTVL.

The chain is built from TRBV19 and TRBJ2-1; unclear D gene. The CDR3 is 11 residues long. The V end lost 1 base, the J end lost 7 bases, and 2 bases lay between the germline ends. Germline V gene sequence: CDR1 LNHDA, CDR2 SQIVND (reference sequence). The DNA for the CDR3 is TGTGCCAGTAGTATAGCGAATGAGCAGTTCTTC. It translates to CASSIANEQFF.

V gene TRBV6-5 combines with J gene TRBJ1-5, with 8 bases identical to TRBD1. Looked up from germline, CDR1 is MNHEY and CDR2 is SVGAGI. J lost 3 bases, V lost 8 bases, and 9 bases had no gene match. The CDR3 runs 15 residues. The CDR3 bases are TGTGCCAGCGGGATAACAGGGGGTAACAATCAGCCCCAGCATTTT. Translation: CASGITGGNNQPQHF.

The chain couples TRBV10-3 to TRBJ2-3; TRBD2 matches at 7 bases. Germline V gene lookup returns CDR1 ENHRY and CDR2 SYGVKD. V was clipped by 6 bases and J by 3 bases; unmatched bases: 3. This CDR3 region has 13 residues. The CDR3 here is CAIRGGETDTQYF. Here the CDR3 DNA reads TGTGCCATCAGGGGGGGGGAGACAGATACGCAGTATTTT.

V is TRBV7-9 and J is TRBJ1-4; TRBD1 aligns across 10 bases. J gave up 6 bases and V 5 bases, and 6 bases lay outside the gene matches. CDR1 is SEHNR and CDR2 is FQNEAQ in the germline V gene (reference sequence). The CDR3 totals 15 residues. CDR3: CASSPSGTGDEKLFF. The CDR3 DNA sequence: TGTGCCAGCAGCCCCAGCGGGACAGGGGATGAAAAACTGTTTTTT.

The chain couples TRBV4-2 to TRBJ2-2; the D gene is possibly TRBD2 (6 bases). V lost 1 base and J lost 7, with 13 bases in between. Germline CDR1 reads LGHNA; CDR2 reads YNFKEQ. This CDR3 has 15 residues. CDR3 sequence: CASSQAPGVGGELFF. CDR3 sequence (DNA): TGTGCCAGCAGCCAAGCTCCGGGGGTTGGCGGGGAGCTGTTTTTT.

The genes are TRBV3-1 (or the pseudogene TRBV3-2) and TRBJ1-1; possible D gene TRBD1, 5 bases. Per germline, CDR1 LGHDT and CDR2 YNNKEL (reference sequence). Trimming took off 2 bases at V and 2 bases at J, with 9 bases between the two ends. This CDR3 region has 14 residues. In DNA form, the CDR3 reads TGTGCCAGCAGCCAACAGGGCCGTAACACTGAAGCTTTCTTT. Encoded protein: CASSQQGRNTEAFF.

The chain is built from TRBV27 and TRBJ2-3; D is undetermined. The CDR3 extends over 13 amino acids. The V end was cut by 4 bases, the J end by 6 bases, with 11 bases between. Germline CDR1 MNHEY, CDR2 SMNVEV (reference sequence). CDR3 sequence: CASSYSNWDTQYF. DNA for the CDR3: TGTGCCAGCAGTTACTCAAACTGGGATACGCAGTATTTT.

The CDR3 DNA follows: TGTGCCAGCAGCCCACTTACGGGATCCAATGAGCAGTTCTTC. This gives the protein CASSPLTGSNEQFF. The chain employs TRBV3-1 (or the pseudogene TRBV3-2) and TRBJ2-1, with D perhaps TRBD2 (5 bases). Trimming pared 4 bases from V and 6 bases from J, leaving 13 bases between. Germline V CDR1 and CDR2: LGHDT, YNNKEL (reference sequence). The CDR3 is 14 amino acids.

The chain is built from TRBV5-1 and TRBJ1-1; D gene unclear. Trimming pared 0 bases from V and 0 bases from J, leaving 9 bases between. CDR1 and CDR2 from the germline V gene are SGHRS and YFSETQ. This CDR3 has 15 residues. The CDR3 region is CASSLVPDMNTEAFF. The DNA of the CDR3 is TGCGCCAGCAGCTTGGTTCCAGACATGAACACTGAAGCTTTCTTT.

The chain carries TRBV19 and TRBJ2-7; D possibly corresponds to TRBD2 (5 bases). With 5 bases removed from V and 0 bases from J, the gap between germline ends came to 11 bases. Germline assignment: CDR1 LNHDA and CDR2 SQIVND (reference sequence). This CDR3 comprises 14 residues. CDR3 residues: CASSPTDSSYEQYF. CDR3 nucleotide sequence: TGTGCCAGTAGTCCAACGGACTCCTCCTACGAGCAGTACTTC.

This CDR3 is CASSPGGGRTDTQYF. The CDR3 bases are TGTGCCAGCAGCCCCGGGGGCGGGAGAACAGATACGCAGTATTTT. The chain recombines TRBV3-1 (or the pseudogene TRBV3-2) with TRBJ2-3; a possible D gene is TRBD2 (7 bases). This CDR3 spans 15 amino acids. Germline assignment: CDR1 LGHDT and CDR2 YNNKEL (reference sequence). Trimming took 4 bases from V and 3 from J, leaving 14 bases between them.

The chain links TRBV25-1 to TRBJ1-1, with D unclear. Looked up from germline, CDR1 is MGHDK and CDR2 is SYGVNS. The CDR3 length is 14 residues. Trimming shortened V by 6 bases and J by 0 bases, and 11 bases separated the two germline ends. The CDR3 sequence is CASRKGLLNTEAFF. The DNA of the CDR3 is TGTGCCAGCAGGAAAGGACTCCTGAACACTGAAGCTTTCTTT.

This chain connects TRBV5-4 to TRBJ1-2; D is unresolved. CDR1 is SGHNT, CDR2 YYREEE, per germline (reference sequence). The CDR3 runs 12 residues. Trimming stripped 0 bases from V and 4 bases from J, with 4 bases between. CDR3 DNA: TGTGCCAGCAGCTTGGACAGCTATGGCTACACCTTC. This translates into CASSLDSYGYTF.

The rearrangement uses TRBV12-5 and TRBJ1-5, with D possibly matching TRBD1 (5 bases). Germline CDR1 and CDR2: LGHNT and FRNRAP. The CDR3 loop spans 16 amino acids. V lost 6 bases, J lost 0 bases, and 15 bases lay in between. CDR3 bases: TGTGCTAGTGGCCTGTTCGGGGGAGGTAGCAATCAGCCCCAGCATTTT. Its translation is CASGLFGGGSNQPQHF.

The CDR3: CASSESPGGNQPQHF. The CDR3 bases are TGTGCCAGCAGTGAATCGCCAGGGGGCAATCAGCCCCAGCATTTT. The genes are TRBV6-1 and TRBJ1-5, with a tentative D call TRBD1 (6 bases). The V end lost 2 bases, the J end lost 2 bases, and 10 bases lay between the germline ends. Germline V gene data show CDR1 as MNHNS and CDR2 as SASEGT. CDR3 length: 15 residues.

The CDR3 loop is CASSPQRGYEQYF. CDR3 nucleotides: TGTGCCAGCAGCCCCCAAAGGGGCTACGAGCAGTACTTC. The chain carries TRBV7-8 and TRBJ2-7, with TRBD1 as a possible D gene (5 bases). V was pared by 5 bases and J by 3 bases, with 11 bases between. CDR3 size: 13 residues. Germline V CDR1 and CDR2: SGHVS, FQNEAQ.

The chain carries TRBV5-1 and TRBJ2-1, with TRBD2 matching 11 bases. V gave up 1 base and J gave up 8 bases; unmatched junction bases: 5. Germline V lookup: CDR1 SGHRS, CDR2 YFSETQ. CDR3 length: 15 residues. The CDR3 DNA reads TGCGCCAGCAGCTTGTTAGCGGGGGGGCTCGATGAGCAGTTCTTC. Its translation is CASSLLAGGLDEQFF.

The J gene is TRBJ2-2, the V gene TRBV24-1, with D possibly being TRBD1 (5 bases). CDR1 and CDR2 (germline): KGHDR, SFDVKD. V was pared by 6 bases and J by 2 bases, with 12 bases between. This CDR3 region has 15 residues. The DNA of the CDR3 is TGTGCCACCAGTCGGGCAGGGCCAAACACCGGGGAGCTGTTTTTT. It encodes CATSRAGPNTGELFF.